The sequence of this T cell receptor delta chain was determined in a study of gammadelta T cells in human blood. CDR1 and CDR2 from the germline V gene are TSWWSYY and QGS. There are 14 residues in the CDR3. The ends were cut back, 2 bases at V and 2 bases at J, with 9 bases in the middle. This clone was observed a few times. Its antigen remains unknown. Since a much larger clone is just one base distant, this may be a read error. TCRdb reanalyzed the RT-PCR reads using CATT. In the table there are around 770 delta-chain clones, 40% to 50% of which are singletons. Study conclusions and caveats: Microbial exposure reportedly appeared to drive polyclonal expansion of innate gamma-delta T cells right after birth.

This rearrangement joins TRDV1 to TRDJ1, with D hard to call. The source of this sequence is a human donor. The sample consisted of non-Vgamma9Vdelta2 gamma-delta T cells from infant blood. DNA of the CDR3: TGTGCTCTTGGGGAATTAGGAGGAACCGATAAACTCATCTTT. The encoded protein is CALGELGGTDKLIF.